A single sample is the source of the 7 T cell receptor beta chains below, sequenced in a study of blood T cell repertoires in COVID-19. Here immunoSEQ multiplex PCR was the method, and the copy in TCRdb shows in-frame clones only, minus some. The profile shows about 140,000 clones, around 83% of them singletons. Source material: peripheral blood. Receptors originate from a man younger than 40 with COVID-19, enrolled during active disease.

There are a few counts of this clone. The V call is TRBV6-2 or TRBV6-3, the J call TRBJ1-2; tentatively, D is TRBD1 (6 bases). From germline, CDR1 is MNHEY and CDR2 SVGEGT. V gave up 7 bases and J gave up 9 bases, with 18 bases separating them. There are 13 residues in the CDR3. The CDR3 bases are TGTGCCAGCACCTACTCATGGCAGGGGAGCTACACCTTC. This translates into CASTYSWQGSYTF.

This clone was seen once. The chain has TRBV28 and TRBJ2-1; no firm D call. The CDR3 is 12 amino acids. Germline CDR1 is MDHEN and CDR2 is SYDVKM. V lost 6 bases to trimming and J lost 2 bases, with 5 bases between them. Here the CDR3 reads CASRSTYNEQFF. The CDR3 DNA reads TGTGCCAGCAGGTCCACCTACAATGAGCAGTTCTTC.

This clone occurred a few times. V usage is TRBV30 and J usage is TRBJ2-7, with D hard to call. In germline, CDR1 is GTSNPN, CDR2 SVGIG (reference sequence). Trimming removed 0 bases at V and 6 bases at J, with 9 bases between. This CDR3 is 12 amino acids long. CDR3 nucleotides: TGTGCCTGGAGTGTACGTGTCGGCGAGCAGTACTTC. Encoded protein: CAWSVRVGEQYF.

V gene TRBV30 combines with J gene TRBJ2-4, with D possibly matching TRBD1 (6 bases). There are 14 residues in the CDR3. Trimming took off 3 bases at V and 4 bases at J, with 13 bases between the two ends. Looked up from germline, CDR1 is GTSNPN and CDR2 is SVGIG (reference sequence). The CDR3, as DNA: TGTGCCTGGAGGAGGACAGCGCAGAAAAACATTCAGTACTTC. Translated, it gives CAWRRTAQKNIQYF.

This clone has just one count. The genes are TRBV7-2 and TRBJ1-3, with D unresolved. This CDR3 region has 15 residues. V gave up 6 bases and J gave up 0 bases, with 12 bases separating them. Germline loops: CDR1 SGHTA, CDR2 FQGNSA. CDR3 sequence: CASRRFASSGNTIYF. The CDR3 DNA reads TGTGCCAGCAGACGTTTCGCGAGCTCTGGAAACACCATATATTTT.

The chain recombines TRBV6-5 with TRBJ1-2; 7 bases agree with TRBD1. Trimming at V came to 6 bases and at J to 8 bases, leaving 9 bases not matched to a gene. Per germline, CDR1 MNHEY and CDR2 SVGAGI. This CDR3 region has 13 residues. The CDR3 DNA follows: TGTGCCAGCAGCCAAACAGGGGCAAGAGGCTACACCTTC. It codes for CASSQTGARGYTF.

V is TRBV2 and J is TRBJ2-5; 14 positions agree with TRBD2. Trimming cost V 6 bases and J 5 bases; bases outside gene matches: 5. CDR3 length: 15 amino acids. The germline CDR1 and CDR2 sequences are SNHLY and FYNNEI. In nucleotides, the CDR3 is TGTGCCAGCAGGGGGACTAGCGGGAGTTGGGAGACCCAGTACTTC. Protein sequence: CASRGTSGSWETQYF.